The 15 T cell receptor beta chains in this list originate from one sample, sequenced in a study of cytomegalovirus exposure and HLA in healthy donors. 13 Jbeta primers and 60 Vbeta primers were used for the PCR. Generated by immunoSEQ multiplex PCR, the TCRdb table keeps only in-frame clones and is missing some. The table lists around 100,000 clones, just under 75% of them singletons, with over 2.5% in the top ten. The sequenced material came from PBMCs. Source of these receptors: a man aged 45-60 years in good health and CMV-seropositive.

The CDR3: CASSQDRSGWTYEQYF. CDR3 bases: TGCGCCAGCAGCCAAGATCGGTCAGGCTGGACCTACGAGCAGTACTTC. J is TRBJ2-7 and V is TRBV4-1; no clear D gene. From germline, CDR1 is MGHRA and CDR2 YSYEKL. Trimming stripped 0 bases from V and 2 bases from J, with 14 bases between. The CDR3 is made up of 16 amino acids.

The rearrangement joins TRBV19 to TRBJ2-1, with 7 bases lining up with TRBD2. Trimming cost V 7 bases and J 2 bases; bases outside gene matches: 11. This CDR3 has 16 amino acids. Germline CDR1 LNHDA, CDR2 SQIVND (reference sequence). In DNA form, the CDR3 reads TGTGCCAGTACCGATCGCGGGGGAGGGACCTACAATGAGCAGTTCTTC. Translation gives CASTDRGGGTYNEQFF.

Of note for this clone: This sample also contains other DNA sequences that code for the same CDR3. DNA of the CDR3: TGCGCCAGCAGCCTCGCGCGGAACACCGGGGAGCTGTTTTTT. Translation gives CASSLARNTGELFF. The chain joins TRBV5-1 to TRBJ2-2; D gene uncertain. V shed 4 bases and J shed 1 base, with 8 bases lying between them. Germline V lookup: CDR1 SGHRS, CDR2 YFSETQ. The CDR3 is 14 amino acids.

This clone showed up just a few times. This chain connects TRBV7-9 to TRBJ2-3; D is uncertain. V was trimmed by 1 base and J by 5 bases, leaving 7 bases between them. This CDR3 region has 13 residues. Germline V CDR1 and CDR2: SEHNR, FQNEAQ (reference sequence). The CDR3 sequence is CASSLGERDTQYF. In nucleotides, the CDR3 is TGTGCCAGCAGCTTAGGAGAACGAGATACGCAGTATTTT.

CDR3 in amino acids: CASSDAGLPPRFF. CDR3 in DNA: TGTGCCAGCAGTGACGCCGGACTCCCCCCGAGGTTTTTT. The chain has TRBV6-1 and TRBJ2-2; perhaps TRBD2 as D (5 bases). V lost 3 bases and J lost 16, with 18 bases in between. The germline CDR1 and CDR2 sequences are MNHNS and SASEGT. The CDR3 is 13 residues long.

The chain employs TRBV5-1 and TRBJ1-1; 8 bases line up with TRBD1. Germline loops: CDR1 SGHRS, CDR2 YFSETQ. V lost 2 bases, J lost 5 bases, and 8 bases stayed unmatched. This CDR3 comprises 15 residues. In DNA, the CDR3 is TGCGCCAGCAGCTTATATACACAGGGGGGGACTGAAGCTTTCTTT. Amino acid sequence: CASSLYTQGGTEAFF.

J is TRBJ2-2 and V is TRBV4-1; 13 bases match TRBD2. CDR3 size: 16 residues. J was trimmed by 7 bases and V by 3 bases; bases with no gene match: 5. Germline-derived CDR1 and CDR2 are MGHRA and YSYEKL. CDR3 sequence reads: CASSQTSGRYGGELFF. CDR3 bases: TGCGCCAGCAGCCAGACTAGCGGGAGGTACGGCGGGGAGCTGTTTTTT.

CDR3 residues: CASSQRQGVLGGKLFF. CDR3 nucleotides: TGCGCCAGCAGCCAACGGCAAGGGGTCTTGGGGGGAAAACTGTTTTTT. The J gene is TRBJ1-4, the V gene TRBV4-1; the D gene is possibly TRBD1 (5 bases). V lost 2 bases and J lost 10, with 20 bases in between. The CDR3 has 16 residues. Per germline, CDR1 MGHRA and CDR2 YSYEKL.

The V and J genes are TRBV6-8 and TRBJ2-1; 10 positions match TRBD2. This CDR3 spans 14 amino acids. J gave up 7 bases and V 7 bases, and 7 bases lay outside the gene matches. Per germline, CDR1 MNHGY and CDR2 SAAAGT. In DNA form, the CDR3 reads TGTGCCAGCAATGGTAGCGGGGGGTGGAATGAGCAGTTCTTC. It yields the protein CASNGSGGWNEQFF.

The rearrangement links TRBV19 to TRBJ1-6; maybe TRBD1 (5 bases). Germline V gene sequence: CDR1 LNHDA, CDR2 SQIVND (reference sequence). V shed 4 bases and J shed 5 bases, with 12 bases lying between them. CDR3 length equals 15 residues. The CDR3 reads CASSTDRPNNSPLHF. The CDR3 DNA reads as TGTGCCAGTAGTACCGACAGACCCAATAATTCACCCCTCCACTTT.

The CDR3 DNA reads as TGCAGTGCTAGTAGACGGGAAGAAGCTTTCTTT. Protein sequence: CSASRREEAFF. This rearrangement joins TRBV20-1 to TRBJ1-1; D is unresolved. This CDR3 has 11 residues. V gave up 3 bases and J gave up 8 bases, with 10 bases separating them. The germline gives CDR1 DFQATT, CDR2 SNEGSKA (reference sequence).

The CDR3 loop is CASRPLGGAPIENTEAFF. The CDR3 nucleotides read TGTGCAAGTCGCCCTCTCGGGGGGGCCCCGATTGAGAACACTGAAGCTTTCTTT. The chain recombines TRBV12-2 with TRBJ1-1. TRBV12-2 is described as a pseudogene. The CDR3 runs 18 residues.

This rearrangement joins TRBV5-1 to TRBJ1-1, with 12 bases lining up with TRBD1. The CDR3 length is 16 residues. Germline CDR1 reads SGHRS; CDR2 reads YFSETQ. The V gene end was trimmed by 3 bases and the J gene end by 5 bases; junction bases not matched to a gene: 8. CDR3 bases: TGCGCCAGCAGCTGGTCCGGGACAGGGGGCTATACTGAAGCTTTCTTT. This sequence encodes CASSWSGTGGYTEAFF.

This sequence joins TRBV2 and TRBJ1-1; D remains ambiguous. The germline CDR1 and CDR2 sequences are SNHLY and FYNNEI. Trimming cost V 5 bases and J 2 bases, with 12 bases left between them. The CDR3 runs 14 residues. The CDR3 sequence: CASSSTAINTEAFF. The CDR3 nucleotides read TGTGCCAGCAGTTCAACAGCTATTAACACTGAAGCTTTCTTT. Full variable domain (rest looked up from reference TRBV2 and TRBJ1-1): EPEVTQTPSHQVTQMGQEVILRCVPISNHLYFYWYRQILGQKVEFLVSFYNNEISEKSEIFDDQFSVERPDGSNFTLKIRSTKLEDSAMYFCASSSTAINTEAFFGQGTRLTVV.

This chain uses TRBV5-1 with TRBJ1-6; the D is unclear. Germline assignment: CDR1 SGHRS and CDR2 YFSETQ. Between the trimmed V and J ends, which lost 4 bases and 8 bases, there was a span of 10 bases. The CDR3 consists of 13 residues. The CDR3, as DNA: TGCGCCAGCAGCCAAATCGTAGATTCACCCCTCCACTTT. Translated: CASSQIVDSPLHF.